This T cell receptor beta chain emerged from a study of cytomegalovirus exposure and HLA in healthy donors. Germline lookup yields CDR1 SGDLS and CDR2 YYNGEE. This CDR3 has 16 residues. Trimming shortened V by 3 bases and J by 3 bases, and 18 bases separated the two germline ends. The PCR ran on 60 Vbeta and 13 Jbeta primers. Clones were read by immunoSEQ multiplex PCR, and TCRdb kept only the in-frame ones, dropping some. Of under 200,000 clones in the sample, around 88% are singletons; the top ten hold more than 0.7%. Sequenced sample: PBMCs. This chain links TRBV9 with TRBJ1-1, with D perhaps TRBD1 (6 bases). This clonotype originated in a woman in her 30s in good health and CMV-seronegative. In nucleotides, the CDR3 is TGTGCCAGCAGCGAGCCCCCCGGGGGGGCGGACACTGAAGCTTTCTTT. It yields the protein CASSEPPGGADTEAFF. The full variable domain, its missing parts supplied by reference TRBV9 and TRBJ1-1, is DSGVTQTPKHLITATGQRVTLRCSPRSGDLSVYWYQQSLDQGLQFLIQYYNGEERAKGNILERFSAQQFPDLHSELNLSSLELGDSALYFCASSEPPGGADTEAFFGQGTRLTVV.